The entry that follows covers one T cell receptor beta chain sequence. Original data processing: Reference gene primer amplification gave estimated nucleated cell counts. TCRdb keeps only in-frame clones here, not all; method: immunoSEQ multiplex PCR. V and J calls and clone size are given by that table; D and trimming were obtained from the DNA. Of about 160,000 clones listed, roughly 80% were seen once; the top ten hold about 5.7%. This specimen belongs to a study of blood T cell repertoires in COVID-19. On the study more broadly: Italy, Spain and the United States were the sources of the convalescent and acute COVID-19 samples. Sources were T cells, B-cell-depleted T cells, or PBMCs; the material itself was cDNA or gDNA.

The study assigned cohorts using participant-reported clinical history. This CDR3 is built from 17 residues. Trimming cost V 1 base and J 3 bases; bases outside gene matches: 9. CDR1 is SEHNR, CDR2 FQNEAQ, per germline (reference sequence). The chain has TRBV7-9 and TRBJ1-2; TRBD1 matches at 9 bases. The specimen was PBMCs or T cells enriched from blood (not recorded which). This TCR came from a woman aged 40 to 50 with acute COVID-19. CDR3 residues: CASSLEGDRALYYGYTF. The CDR3 DNA reads as TGTGCCAGCAGCTTAGAGGGGGACAGGGCGCTGTACTATGGCTACACCTTC.